Below, 30 T cell receptor beta chains from the same sample are listed, as sequenced in a study of CD8+CD57+ T cells in acquired aplastic anemia. Individuals selected for sequencing had exhibited CD8+CD57+ cell expansion on flow cytometry. The study profiled TCR beta VDJ and CDR3 using genomic DNA as template. TCRdb independently ran MiXCR on the reads; one entry per CDR3 protein. The data show 180,000 or so distinct CDR3 sequences, 55% to 65% seen once. Source material: sorted CD4+, CD8+, or CD8+CD57+ T cells (not recorded which) from PBMCs. All receptors come from a human donor with aplastic anemia.

This clonotype appeared a few times. J is TRBJ1-1 and V is TRBV24-1, with unresolved D. The CDR3 contains 13 residues. Trimming stripped 4 bases from V and 7 bases from J, with 12 bases between. Germline CDR1 is KGHDR and CDR2 is SFDVKD. The CDR3, as DNA: TGTGCCACCAGTGAAGGAGGGAAATATGAAGCTTTCTTT. Translating it yields CATSEGGKYEAFF.

On this clonotype: No conserved phenylalanine or tryptophan ends this CDR3, so it is likely a read error. The V call is TRBV19, the J call TRBJ2-2; TRBD2 matches at 12 bases. The ends lost 11 bases at V and 1 base at J; junction bases unmatched: 11. The V gene's germline CDR1 is LNHDA and CDR2 SQIVND (reference sequence). CDR3 length: 17 residues. The CDR3 loop reads CASGPASGRVNTGELFS. The CDR3 DNA is TGTGCCTCTGGGCCGGCTAGCGGGAGGGTGAACACCGGGGAGCTGTTTTCT.

Points on this clonotype: This may be a read error: a much more frequent sequence differs by one nucleotide. This chain connects TRBV6-5 to TRBJ1-2, with 7 positions matching TRBD1. The CDR3 consists of 12 residues. CDR1 is MNHEY and CDR2 is SVGAGI in the germline V gene. In nucleotides, the CDR3 is TGTGTCTCCCAGGGGGGGATCCATGGCTACACCTTC. Residues: CVSQGGIHGYTF.

The sample holds many counts of this clonotype. V is TRBV6-1 and J is TRBJ2-7; a possible D gene is TRBD2 (6 bases). The CDR3 runs to 14 residues. The germline V gene has CDR1 MNHNS and CDR2 SASEGT. Between the trimmed V and J ends, which lost 4 bases and 2 bases, there was a span of 12 bases. The CDR3 reads CASSVYGEAYEQYF. In DNA, the CDR3 is TGTGCCAGCAGTGTTTACGGGGAGGCCTACGAGCAGTACTTC.

The V and J genes are TRBV5-1 and TRBJ2-5, with D possibly being TRBD2 (6 bases). CDR3 size: 15 residues. Germline V lookup: CDR1 SGHRS, CDR2 YFSETQ. Trimming took 7 bases from V and 5 from J, leaving 21 bases between them. The CDR3 DNA sequence: TGCGCCAGCGGACCGGAGGGGCTTGGGGGGGAGACCCAGTACTTC. Translating gives CASGPEGLGGETQYF.

On this clonotype itself: This is likely a read error, given that the CDR3 carries no conserved phenylalanine or tryptophan at its end. It is unclear where the CDR3 begins or ends on the DNA, so no DNA is shown, and the CDR3 is as TCRdb lists it. The chain couples TRBV10-3 to TRBJ1-1. Germline assignment: CDR1 ENHRY and CDR2 SYGVKD. The CDR3 is 12 amino acids in total, end residues counted. The CDR3 protein is CAISDEVTEAFI.

This chain joins TRBV7-9 and TRBJ2-6, with a possible D match to TRBD2 (5 bases). V lost 1 base and J lost 0, with 10 bases in between. The CDR3 has 17 amino acids. Germline V gene lookup returns CDR1 SEHNR and CDR2 FQNEAQ (reference sequence). CDR3 sequence (DNA): TGTGCCAGCAGCTTAGTTCGGGCGGGCTCTGGGGCCAACGTCCTGACTTTC. This gives the protein CASSLVRAGSGANVLTF.

This clonotype was recorded only once. This rearrangement joins TRBV15 to TRBJ1-5, with TRBD1 as a possible D gene (5 bases). CDR3 length equals 15 residues. V lost 0 bases and J lost 4, with 10 bases in between. Germline CDR1 and CDR2: LNHNV and YYDKDF (reference sequence). The CDR3 here is CATSRDDSPNQPQHF. DNA of the CDR3: TGTGCCACCAGCAGAGACGACAGTCCAAATCAGCCCCAGCATTTT.

The chain joins TRBV9 to TRBJ2-3; possible D gene TRBD1, 5 bases. Germline CDR1 SGDLS, CDR2 YYNGEE. The V and J ends lost 1 base and 2 bases respectively, with 11 bases between them. The length of the CDR3 is 15 residues. CDR3 loop: CASSVQGLATDTQYF. The CDR3 DNA is TGTGCCAGCAGCGTACAGGGTCTTGCCACAGATACGCAGTATTTT.

There are many counts of this clonotype. The chain has TRBV19 and TRBJ1-5; no clear D gene. Germline CDR1 LNHDA, CDR2 SQIVND (reference sequence). With 2 bases removed from V and 0 bases from J, the gap between germline ends came to 8 bases. The CDR3 sequence is 15 residues long. CDR3 coding DNA: TGTGCCAGTAGTATATCGGATTATAGCAATCAGCCCCAGCATTTT. As protein: CASSISDYSNQPQHF.

The chain carries TRBV27 and TRBJ1-5; tentatively, D is TRBD1 (5 bases). The CDR3 is made up of 14 amino acids. Germline assignment: CDR1 MNHEY and CDR2 SMNVEV (reference sequence). V shed 6 bases and J shed 1 base, with 10 bases lying between them. The CDR3 is CASSHRDSNQPQHF. The DNA of the CDR3 is TGTGCCAGCAGCCACCGGGACAGCAATCAGCCCCAGCATTTT.

This clonotype turned up a few times. The chain recombines TRBV7-8 with TRBJ2-6; the D is unclear. The V end lost 1 base, the J end lost 2 bases, and 9 bases lay between the germline ends. The germline V gene encodes CDR1 SGHVS and CDR2 FQNEAQ. The CDR3 has 16 amino acids. CDR3 amino acids: CASSLVSGAGANVLTF. The CDR3 nucleotides read TGTGCCAGCAGCTTAGTGTCAGGAGCTGGGGCCAACGTCCTGACTTTC.

J is TRBJ1-2 and V is TRBV20-1; D uncertain. There are 13 residues in the CDR3. V lost 2 bases and J 1 base, leaving 8 bases between the germline ends. The V gene's germline CDR1 is DFQATT and CDR2 SNEGSKA (reference sequence). The CDR3 DNA sequence: TGCAGTGCTAGACCAAGCAATAACTATGGCTACACCTTC. It specifies CSARPSNNYGYTF.

This clonotype was detected many times. Germline and junction disagree at one end, which may indicate a read error. This sequence joins TRBV5-1 and TRBJ2-2, with 9 bases identical to TRBD1. This CDR3 region has 15 residues. Germline CDR1 and CDR2: SGHRS and YFSETQ. DNA for the CDR3: TGCGCCAGCCGCCAAGGGACAGGGAGTCTCGGGAGGCTGCTTTTT. It yields the protein CASRQGTGSLGRLLF.

V gene TRBV7-9 combines with J gene TRBJ2-5, with D tentatively TRBD1 (5 bases). This CDR3 comprises 16 residues. CDR1 is SEHNR and CDR2 is FQNEAQ in the germline V gene (reference sequence). V lost 7 bases and J lost 4, with 22 bases in between. CDR3 nucleotides: TGTGCCAGCAACACTGTAGACGGACAAGTGGGAGAGACCCAGTACTTC. It translates to CASNTVDGQVGETQYF.

The rearrangement uses TRBV7-2 and TRBJ1-1; D may be TRBD1 (5 bases). In germline, CDR1 is SGHTA, CDR2 FQGNSA. V was trimmed by 5 bases and J by 2 bases, leaving 9 bases between them. The CDR3 contains 13 residues. This chain's CDR3 is CASSGGLNTEAFF. The CDR3 nucleotides are TGTGCCAGCAGCGGGGGACTAAACACTGAAGCTTTCTTT.

This clonotype was picked up one time. V is TRBV7-6 and J is TRBJ2-2; TRBD1 might be the D (5 bases). V lost 5 bases and J lost 3, with 25 bases in between. In germline, CDR1 is SGHVS, CDR2 FNYEAQ. The CDR3 spans 19 residues. Here the CDR3 reads CASSIPTAGRSVDTGELFF. The CDR3 DNA follows: TGTGCCAGCAGCATACCGACAGCCGGGCGGTCGGTCGACACCGGGGAGCTGTTTTTT. The whole variable domain, filled in from reference TRBV7-6 and TRBJ2-2, reads GAGVSQSPRYKVTKRGQDVALRCDPISGHVSLYWYRQALGQGPEFLTYFNYEAQQDKSGLPNDRFSAERPEGSISTLTIQRTEQRDSAMYRCASSIPTAGRSVDTGELFFGEGSRLTVL.

This clonotype was seen more than once but under ten times. V usage is TRBV5-8 and J usage is TRBJ1-4; no clear D. Germline values: CDR1 SGHTS, CDR2 YDEGEE. V was trimmed by 4 bases and J by 3 bases, leaving 16 bases between them. The CDR3 sequence is 16 residues long. The CDR3 DNA reads TGTGCCAGCAGCAGGACCGCTGGGGAATCTAATGAAAAACTGTTTTTT. Translated, it gives CASSRTAGESNEKLFF.

The chain uses TRBV29-1 and TRBJ2-1; D perhaps matches TRBD2 (5 bases). Looked up from germline, CDR1 is SQVTM and CDR2 is ANQGSEA. CDR3 size: 11 residues. The CDR3 here is CRAGGYNEQFF. CDR3 in DNA: TGCAGAGCTGGCGGGTACAATGAGCAGTTCTTC.

With regard to this clonotype: The germline gene is not matched at one end of the junction; a read error may be the cause. The chain links TRBV9 to TRBJ2-3; tentative D call: TRBD1 (7 bases). The CDR3 covers 13 residues. Germline V gene lookup returns CDR1 SGDLS and CDR2 YYNGEE. The chain's CDR3 is CASSLASRGVKNF. CDR3 sequence (DNA): TGTGCCAGCAGCCTGGCCTCCAGGGGGGTTAAGAATTTT.

V gene TRBV20-1 combines with J gene TRBJ2-4, with TRBD2 matching over 7 bases. This CDR3 has 13 amino acids. From germline, CDR1 is DFQATT and CDR2 SNEGSKA (reference sequence). The J segment lost 10 bases and the V segment lost 0 bases, leaving 6 bases of the junction unmatched. CDR3 nucleotide sequence: TGCAGTGCTAGAGATAAAGCGGGGCCGATTCAGTACTTC. Amino acids: CSARDKAGPIQYF.

As for this clonotype: This could be a read error, since a much larger clone is one nucleotide away. The conserved closing phenylalanine or tryptophan is absent in this CDR3, likely reflecting a read error. The gene calls are TRBV7-3 and TRBJ2-3; D unclear. V dropped 2 bases and J dropped 5 bases, with 8 bases sitting between them. Germline CDR1 reads SGHTA; CDR2 reads FQGTGA. The CDR3 contains 13 residues. The CDR3 loop is CASSLAPLDTQYS. The CDR3 bases are TGTGCCAGCAGCTTAGCCCCTTTAGATACGCAGTATTCT.

A few counts support this clonotype. The gene calls are TRBV2 and TRBJ2-5; D is unresolved. The CDR3 is made up of 14 amino acids. Germline values: CDR1 SNHLY, CDR2 FYNNEI. V lost 4 bases to trimming and J lost 3 bases, with 12 bases between them. CDR3 DNA: TGTGCCAGCAGTGTATCGGTGGCGGAAGAGACCCAGTACTTC. Its translation is CASSVSVAEETQYF.

V gene TRBV20-1 combines with J gene TRBJ1-2; 7 bases agree with TRBD1. After removal of 6 bases from V and 4 bases from J, the junction contained 14 bases not matched to a gene. The CDR3 is made up of 15 amino acids. Germline CDR1 is DFQATT and CDR2 is SNEGSKA (reference sequence). Here the CDR3 DNA reads TGCAGTGCGAACAACCGGGACAGTAGCTTCTATGGCTACACCTTC. Encoded protein: CSANNRDSSFYGYTF.

Only a few counts were recorded for this clonotype. The gene calls are TRBV15 and TRBJ1-6; 8 bases match TRBD1. The CDR3 loop spans 15 amino acids. V lost 4 bases and J lost 5; bases outside the gene matches: 4. Germline values: CDR1 LNHNV, CDR2 YYDKDF (reference sequence). CDR3 loop: CATSTRTGNNSPLHF. In nucleotides, the CDR3 is TGTGCCACCAGCACCCGGACAGGGAATAATTCACCCCTCCACTTT.

This chain joins TRBV9 and TRBJ2-5, with 10 bases aligning to TRBD2. Unmatched junction bases numbered 7, after V lost 4 bases and J lost 1 base. The germline gives CDR1 SGDLS, CDR2 YYNGEE. The CDR3 is made up of 16 amino acids. The chain's CDR3 is CASSPGQRGGQETQYF. As DNA, the CDR3 is TGTGCCAGCAGCCCGGGGCAGCGGGGGGGCCAAGAGACCCAGTACTTC.

This clonotype occurred a few times. The J gene is TRBJ2-2, the V gene TRBV20-1; TRBD1 agrees at 9 bases. This CDR3 has 15 amino acids. Trimming at V came to 4 bases and at J to 7 bases, leaving 10 bases not matched to a gene. Looked up from germline, CDR1 is DFQATT and CDR2 is SNEGSKA (reference sequence). For the CDR3, the DNA is TGCAGTGCTACCAGGACAGGGGATGGGAACGGGGAGCTGTTTTTT. Its protein product is CSATRTGDGNGELFF.

This clonotype has a single count. The V and J genes are TRBV2 and TRBJ1-1; D unclear. The CDR3 loop spans 12 amino acids. V dropped 4 bases and J dropped 1 base, with 4 bases sitting between them. CDR1 and CDR2 (germline): SNHLY, FYNNEI. The CDR3 loop reads CASSVKNTEAFF. The CDR3 DNA reads as TGTGCCAGCAGTGTTAAGAACACTGAAGCTTTCTTT.

In this sample, this clonotype turned up many times. The chain uses TRBV5-1 and TRBJ2-7; no clear D. Germline V CDR1 and CDR2: SGHRS, YFSETQ. V was clipped by 7 bases and J by 1 base, with 15 bases between them. This CDR3 has 14 residues. The CDR3 protein is CASGVGLSSYEQYF. CDR3 nucleotides: TGCGCCAGCGGAGTCGGATTGAGTTCCTACGAGCAGTACTTC.

This sequence joins TRBV6-6 and TRBJ2-7; tentatively, D is TRBD2 (5 bases). Germline values: CDR1 MNHNY, CDR2 SVGAGI (reference sequence). V lost 5 bases and J 9 bases, leaving 17 bases between the germline ends. CDR3 length: 13 residues. The CDR3 reads CASSLSGLEGQYF. The CDR3 nucleotides are TGTGCCAGCAGTCTCTCAGGTCTTGAGGGGCAGTACTTC.